This T cell receptor beta chain appears in the sequencing data of a study of blood T cell repertoires in COVID-19. The protocol was immunoSEQ multiplex PCR, while the TCRdb copy is restricted to in-frame clones and leaves out a portion. The profile shows 100,000 to 120,000 clones, around 85% of them singletons. V was clipped by 1 base and J by 4 bases; unmatched bases: 5. CDR1 and CDR2 (germline): SGHTA, FQGNSA. This CDR3 region has 16 residues. Sample: peripheral blood. The source is a human donor in a cohort sampled during active COVID-19. The chain joins TRBV7-2 to TRBJ2-7, with TRBD2 matching over 12 bases. CDR3 amino acids: CASSLVLAGGLYEQYF. Here the CDR3 DNA reads TGTGCCAGCAGCTTAGTTCTAGCGGGGGGGCTTTACGAGCAGTACTTC.